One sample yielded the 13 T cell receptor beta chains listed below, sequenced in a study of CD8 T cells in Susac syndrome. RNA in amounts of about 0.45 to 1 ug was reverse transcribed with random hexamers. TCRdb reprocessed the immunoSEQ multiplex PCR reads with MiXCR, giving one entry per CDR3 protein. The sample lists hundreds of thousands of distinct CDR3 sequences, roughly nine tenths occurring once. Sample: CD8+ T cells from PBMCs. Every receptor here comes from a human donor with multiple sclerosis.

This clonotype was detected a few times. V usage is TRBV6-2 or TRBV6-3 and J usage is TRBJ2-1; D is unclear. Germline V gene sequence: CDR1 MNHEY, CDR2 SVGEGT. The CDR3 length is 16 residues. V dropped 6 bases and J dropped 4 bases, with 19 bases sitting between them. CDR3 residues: CASRSLAPANYNEQFF. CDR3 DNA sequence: TGTGCCAGCAGATCGCTGGCCCCCGCTAATTACAATGAGCAGTTCTTC.

As DNA, the CDR3 is TGTGCCAGCAGCTTAGCGGACCTATCCTACACTGAAGCTTTCTTT. It codes for CASSLADLSYTEAFF. The gene calls are TRBV7-9 and TRBJ1-1; D remains unclear. The CDR3 is made up of 15 amino acids. Germline V CDR1 and CDR2: SEHNR, FQNEAQ (reference sequence). Between the trimmed V and J ends, which lost 0 bases and 3 bases, there was a span of 11 bases.

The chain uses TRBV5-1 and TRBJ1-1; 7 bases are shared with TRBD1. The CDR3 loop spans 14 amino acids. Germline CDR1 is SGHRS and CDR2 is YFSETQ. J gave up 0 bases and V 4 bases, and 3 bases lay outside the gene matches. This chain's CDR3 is CASSEGQMNTEAFF. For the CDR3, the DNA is TGCGCCAGCAGCGAGGGACAGATGAACACTGAAGCTTTCTTT. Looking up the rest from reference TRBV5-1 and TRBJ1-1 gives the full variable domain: KAGVTQTPRYLIKTRGQQVTLSCSPISGHRSVSWYQQTPGQGLQFLFEYFSETQRNKGNFPGRFSGRQFSNSRSEMNVSTLELGDSALYLCASSEGQMNTEAFFGQGTRLTVV.

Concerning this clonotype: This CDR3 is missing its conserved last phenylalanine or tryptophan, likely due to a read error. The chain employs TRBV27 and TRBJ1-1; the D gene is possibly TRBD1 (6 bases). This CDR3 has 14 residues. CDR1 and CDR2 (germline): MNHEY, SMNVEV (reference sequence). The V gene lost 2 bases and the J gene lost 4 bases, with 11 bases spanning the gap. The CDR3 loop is CASSLGGLGTEAFL. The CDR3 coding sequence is TGTGCCAGCAGTTTAGGGGGCTTGGGCACTGAAGCTTTCCTT.

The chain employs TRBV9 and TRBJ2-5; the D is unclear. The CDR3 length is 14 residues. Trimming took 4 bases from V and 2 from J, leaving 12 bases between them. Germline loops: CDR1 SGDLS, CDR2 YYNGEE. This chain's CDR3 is CASSSTLGQETQYF. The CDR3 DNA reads TGTGCCAGCAGCTCGACCTTGGGTCAAGAGACCCAGTACTTC.

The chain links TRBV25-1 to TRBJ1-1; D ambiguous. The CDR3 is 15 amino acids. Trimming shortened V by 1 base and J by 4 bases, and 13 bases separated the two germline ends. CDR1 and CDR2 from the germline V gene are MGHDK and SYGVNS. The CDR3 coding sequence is TGTGCCAGCAGTGAATTGGGCAGGAGGACCACTGAAGCTTTCTTT. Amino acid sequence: CASSELGRRTTEAFF.

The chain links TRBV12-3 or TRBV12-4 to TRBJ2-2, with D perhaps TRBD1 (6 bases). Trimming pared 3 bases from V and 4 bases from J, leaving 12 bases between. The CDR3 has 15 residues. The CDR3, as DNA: TGTGCCAGCAGTTTCGCCACAGGGCCCACCGGGGAGCTGTTTTTT. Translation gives CASSFATGPTGELFF.

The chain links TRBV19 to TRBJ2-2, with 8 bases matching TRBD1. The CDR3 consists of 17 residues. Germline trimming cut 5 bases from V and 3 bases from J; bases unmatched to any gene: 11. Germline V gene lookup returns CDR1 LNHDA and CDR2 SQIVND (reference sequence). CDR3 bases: TGTGCCAGTAGTGTTACTTCCGGGACAGGTCACACCGGGGAGCTGTTTTTT. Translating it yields CASSVTSGTGHTGELFF.

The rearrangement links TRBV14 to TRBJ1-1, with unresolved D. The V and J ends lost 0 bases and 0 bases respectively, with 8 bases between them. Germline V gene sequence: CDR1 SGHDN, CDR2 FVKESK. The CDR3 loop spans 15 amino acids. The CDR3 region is CASSQDELLNTEAFF. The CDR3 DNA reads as TGTGCCAGCAGCCAAGATGAACTACTGAACACTGAAGCTTTCTTT.

Written as DNA, the CDR3 is TGTGCCAGCAGCTTAGTAATTCAGGGCCCTGGGTTGGATACGCAGTATTTT. It yields the protein CASSLVIQGPGLDTQYF. The chain carries TRBV7-2 and TRBJ2-3; TRBD1 is a possible D gene (5 bases). The CDR3 covers 17 residues. V was trimmed by 1 base and J by 6 bases, leaving 20 bases between them. Germline loops: CDR1 SGHTA, CDR2 FQGNSA.

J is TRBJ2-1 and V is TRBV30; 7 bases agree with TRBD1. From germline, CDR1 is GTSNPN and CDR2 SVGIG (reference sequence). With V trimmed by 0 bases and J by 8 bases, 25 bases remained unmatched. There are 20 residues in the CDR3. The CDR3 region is CAWSVRETGKILTLLDEQFF. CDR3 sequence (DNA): TGTGCCTGGAGTGTACGAGAGACAGGGAAAATCCTGACCCTTTTGGATGAGCAGTTCTTC.

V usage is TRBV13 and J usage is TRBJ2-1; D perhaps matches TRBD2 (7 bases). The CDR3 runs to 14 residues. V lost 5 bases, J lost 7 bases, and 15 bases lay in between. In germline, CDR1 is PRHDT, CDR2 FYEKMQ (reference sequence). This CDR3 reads CASSPRGAGNEQFF. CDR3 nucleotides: TGTGCCAGCAGCCCCCGGGGGGCTGGAAATGAGCAGTTCTTC.

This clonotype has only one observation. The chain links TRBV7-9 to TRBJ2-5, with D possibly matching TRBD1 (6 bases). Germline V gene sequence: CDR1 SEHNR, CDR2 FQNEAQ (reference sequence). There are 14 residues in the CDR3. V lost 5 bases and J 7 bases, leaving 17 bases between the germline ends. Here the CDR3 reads CASSQGGPPGTQYF. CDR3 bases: TGTGCCAGCAGCCAAGGGGGACCCCCTGGGACCCAGTACTTC.